One and the same sample provided the 21 T cell receptor beta chains below, sequenced in a study of CD8+CD57+ T cells in acquired aplastic anemia. Patients included in sequencing had previously demonstrated CD8+CD57+ cell expansion by flow cytometry. Genomic DNA provided the template from which TCR beta VDJ and CDR3 profiles were obtained. TCRdb processed the reads anew with MiXCR; each CDR3 protein has one entry. This repertoire shows around 500,000 distinct CDR3 sequences, around 32% found once; its top ten account for less than 1%. The sample taken for sequencing was sorted CD4+, CD8+, or CD8+CD57+ T cells (not recorded which) from PBMCs. These receptors were collected from a human donor with aplastic anemia.

This clonotype occurred many times. The rearrangement uses TRBV19 and TRBJ1-1; maybe TRBD1 (5 bases). V lost 5 bases, J lost 3 bases, and 13 bases lay in between. This CDR3 spans 14 amino acids. Germline-derived CDR1 and CDR2 are LNHDA and SQIVND (reference sequence). The CDR3, as DNA: TGTGCCAGTAGTCCTCGACAGAGTTACACTGAAGCTTTCTTT. It translates to CASSPRQSYTEAFF.

The genes are TRBV20-1 and TRBJ2-3; D not resolved. The V end was cut by 3 bases, the J end by 1 base, with 8 bases between. The CDR3 covers 13 residues. Germline V gene sequence: CDR1 DFQATT, CDR2 SNEGSKA (reference sequence). CDR3 amino acids: CSASDQGTDTQYF. The CDR3 region has the DNA TGCAGTGCTAGTGATCAAGGCACAGATACGCAGTATTTT.

In this sample, this clonotype turned up many times. The chain combines TRBV15 with TRBJ2-5; D ambiguous. Germline CDR1 LNHNV, CDR2 YYDKDF (reference sequence). Trimming took off 1 base at V and 0 bases at J, with 6 bases between the two ends. The CDR3 loop spans 14 amino acids. CDR3 nucleotide sequence: TGTGCCACCAGCAGAGGCCTCAACCAAGAGACCCAGTACTTC. Its translation is CATSRGLNQETQYF.

On this clonotype itself: Because it lacks the conserved phenylalanine or tryptophan at the end, this CDR3 is likely a read error. The limits of the CDR3 on the DNA are not certain, so only TCRdb's listed CDR3 is given. The chain joins TRBV19 to TRBJ2-7; the table calls TRBD2, which could not be checked here. Germline lookup yields CDR1 LNHDA and CDR2 SQIVND (reference sequence). Counting both end residues, the CDR3 totals 8 amino acids. The CDR3 loop is CASRSIAG.

For this clonotype: Just one base apart from a much larger clone, this may be a read error. V and J are TRBV5-1 and TRBJ2-7; D is perhaps TRBD1 or TRBD2 (5 bases each). This CDR3 region has 15 residues. Germline V gene sequence: CDR1 SGHRS, CDR2 YFSETQ. The CDR3 loop is CANSRGGQLSYEQYF. In nucleotides, the CDR3 is TGCGCCAACAGCCGGGGCGGGCAGCTCTCCTACGAGCAGTACTTC.

The chain combines TRBV25-1 with TRBJ2-3; D is perhaps TRBD1 (6 bases). Germline values: CDR1 MGHDK, CDR2 SYGVNS. The CDR3 is made up of 17 amino acids. Trimming removed 7 bases from V and 1 base from J, with 21 bases in between. CDR3 sequence (DNA): TGTGCCAGCACCGTCCGCCCTACAGGGTGGGGCACAGATACGCAGTATTTT. Translating it yields CASTVRPTGWGTDTQYF.

This clonotype was observed a single time. The chain joins TRBV12-3 or TRBV12-4 to TRBJ2-1; 10 nucleotides match TRBD1. Unmatched junction bases numbered 10, after V lost 6 bases and J lost 8 bases. This CDR3 spans 15 amino acids. The CDR3 DNA sequence: TGTGCCAGCAGGATGACGACAGGGGGCGCCGATGAGCAGTTCTTC. Its translation: CASRMTTGGADEQFF.

Comments on this clonotype: One end of the junction varies from germline; a read error may be responsible. CDR3 DNA sequence: TGCGCCAGCAACCCTGGACTAGCGGGACTTTACGAGCAGTACTTC. Encoded protein: CASNPGLAGLYEQYF. The gene calls are TRBV25-1 and TRBJ2-7, with TRBD2 matching 12 bases. The CDR3 consists of 15 residues. CDR1 and CDR2 (germline): MGHDK, SYGVNS.

This clonotype was seen ten or more times. This chain links TRBV19 with TRBJ2-7, with D possibly being TRBD2 (6 bases). Germline-derived CDR1 and CDR2 are LNHDA and SQIVND (reference sequence). V lost 6 bases and J 4 bases, leaving 16 bases between the germline ends. The CDR3 runs to 14 residues. For the CDR3, the DNA is TGTGCCAGTAGCCCTGATGCGCGGGGTTACGAGCAGTACTTC. Protein sequence: CASSPDARGYEQYF.

Worth noting for this clonotype: A read error may explain this, as a much larger clone is one base away. The chain carries TRBV25-1 and TRBJ2-7; 9 bases align to TRBD1. The germline V gene encodes CDR1 MGHDK and CDR2 SYGVNS. Losses at the gene ends were 5 bases for V and 4 bases for J; bases not matched to a gene: 15. This CDR3 has 17 residues. CDR3 amino acids: CASSPLTGGVGTYEQYF. For the CDR3, the DNA is TGTGCCAGCAGTCCCCTTACAGGGGGCGTCGGTACTTACGAGCAGTACTTC.

This clonotype appeared a few times. A much larger clone sits a single nucleotide away, making a read error possible. The chain is built from TRBV7-2 and TRBJ2-5, with 11 nucleotides matching TRBD2. Germline values: CDR1 SGHTA, CDR2 FQGNSA. The CDR3 has 15 amino acids. The CDR3 here is CAGSMLAGGQETQYF. In DNA form, the CDR3 reads TGTGCCGGCAGCATGCTAGCGGGAGGTCAGGAGACCCAGTACTTC.

This CDR3 reads CSPGEQGDTEAFF. The CDR3 DNA follows: TGCAGCCCTGGGGAACAAGGTGACACTGAAGCTTTCTTT. The genes are TRBV29-1 and TRBJ1-1; unclear D gene. Per the germline V gene, CDR1 is SQVTM and CDR2 is ANQGSEA. This CDR3 contains 13 residues. Trimming shortened V by 8 bases and J by 3 bases, and 16 bases separated the two germline ends.

This clonotype was recorded at least ten times. The rearrangement uses TRBV5-5 and TRBJ1-6; perhaps TRBD1 as D (6 bases). CDR1 and CDR2 from the germline V gene are SGHKS and YYEKEE (reference sequence). The CDR3 is 14 amino acids. V was cut by 4 bases and J by 8 bases, with 13 bases left in between. The CDR3 nucleotides read TGTGCCAGCAGCCCGGGGGACACTTATTCACCCCTCCACTTT. This sequence encodes CASSPGDTYSPLHF.

This clonotype has ten or more counts. The genes are TRBV24-1 and TRBJ2-1; 7 nucleotides align to TRBD2. Germline V gene lookup returns CDR1 KGHDR and CDR2 SFDVKD. V trimming: 9 bases; J trimming: 9 bases; junction bases outside the gene matches: 13. The CDR3 totals 14 residues. The CDR3 protein is CATGTGLLYVEQFF. Written as DNA, the CDR3 is TGTGCCACCGGGACGGGACTACTTTATGTTGAGCAGTTCTTC.

This clonotype turned up a few times. The rearrangement joins TRBV12-3 or TRBV12-4 to TRBJ1-2; the D gene is possibly TRBD1 (5 bases). V shed 6 bases and J shed 7 bases, with 21 bases lying between them. The CDR3 runs 15 residues. The CDR3 DNA sequence: TGTGCCAGCAGCCTAGAACAAACCGGGACGGGTGGCTACACCTTC. It codes for CASSLEQTGTGGYTF.

This clonotype was recorded a few times. This rearrangement joins TRBV5-1 to TRBJ2-1, with 11 bases lining up with TRBD2. Germline lookup yields CDR1 SGHRS and CDR2 YFSETQ. There are 14 residues in the CDR3. V trimming: 4 bases; J trimming: 6 bases; junction bases outside the gene matches: 3. The DNA of the CDR3 is TGCGCCAGCAGCACTAGCGGGAGTCCCAATGAGCAGTTCTTC. As protein: CASSTSGSPNEQFF. The whole variable domain, filled in from reference TRBV5-1 and TRBJ2-1, reads KAGVTQTPRYLIKTRGQQVTLSCSPISGHRSVSWYQQTPGQGLQFLFEYFSETQRNKGNFPGRFSGRQFSNSRSEMNVSTLELGDSALYLCASSTSGSPNEQFFGPGTRLTVL.

The table lists this clonotype with many counts. This chain joins TRBV2 and TRBJ2-3, with TRBD1 identical over 7 bases. Per the germline V gene, CDR1 is SNHLY and CDR2 is FYNNEI. The CDR3 sequence is 13 residues long. V shed 8 bases and J 2 bases; nucleotides not matched to a gene: 4. This chain's CDR3 is CASVQGITDTQYF. The CDR3 DNA sequence: TGTGCCAGCGTACAGGGGATCACAGATACGCAGTATTTT.

This clonotype was recorded many times. V usage is TRBV10-3 and J usage is TRBJ1-2; 7 positions agree with TRBD1. The CDR3 runs to 12 residues. The V gene's germline CDR1 is ENHRY and CDR2 SYGVKD. V gave up 8 bases and J gave up 5 bases; unmatched junction bases: 5. The CDR3 sequence is CAISTGTYGYTF. The CDR3 DNA sequence: TGTGCCATCTCGACAGGGACGTATGGCTACACCTTC.

A word on this clonotype: One end of the junction varies from germline; a read error may be responsible. The chain couples TRBV2 to TRBJ2-5; D gene uncertain. This CDR3 is 13 amino acids long. CDR1 is SNHLY, CDR2 FYNNEI, per germline. The CDR3 loop reads CASRETNQGTQYF. CDR3 sequence (DNA): TGTGCCAGCAGAGAGACAAATCAAGGGACCCAGTACTTC.

This clonotype was recorded at least ten times. The V call is TRBV19, the J call TRBJ1-1; 8 bases align to TRBD1. The CDR3 contains 16 residues. Germline values: CDR1 LNHDA, CDR2 SQIVND (reference sequence). The V gene end was trimmed by 3 bases and the J gene end by 0 bases; junction bases not matched to a gene: 6. The CDR3 DNA reads TGTGCCAGTAGTATCCAATGGACAGGGCTGAACACTGAAGCTTTCTTT. It codes for CASSIQWTGLNTEAFF.

The chain has TRBV2 and TRBJ2-7; TRBD1 matches at 7 bases. V lost 1 base to trimming and J lost 4 bases; unmatched junction nucleotides: 4. The CDR3 runs 14 residues. In germline, CDR1 is SNHLY, CDR2 FYNNEI. For the CDR3, the DNA is TGTGCCAGCAGTGAAGACCCAGGGGGTTACGAGCAGTACTTC. This encodes CASSEDPGGYEQYF. The whole variable domain, remainder taken from reference TRBV2 and TRBJ2-7, is EPEVTQTPSHQVTQMGQEVILRCVPISNHLYFYWYRQILGQKVEFLVSFYNNEISEKSEIFDDQFSVERPDGSNFTLKIRSTKLEDSAMYFCASSEDPGGYEQYFGPGTRLTVT.